This TCR beta chain comes out of a study of blood T cell repertoires in COVID-19. Study-level background: Specimens from acute and convalescent COVID-19 originated in the United States, Italy and Spain.

The protocol was immunoSEQ multiplex PCR, while the TCRdb copy is restricted to in-frame clones and leaves out a portion. This table holds 80,000 or so clones, about 80% found once. The CDR3 sequence is 15 residues long. V lost 4 bases, J lost 1 base, and 13 bases lay in between. From germline, CDR1 is MNHEY and CDR2 SVGAGI. The source of this sequence is a man at least 80 years old with acute or convalescent COVID-19. Specimen: peripheral blood. This chain links TRBV6-5 with TRBJ1-1; the D is unclear. CDR3 in DNA: TGTGCCAGCAGTTCCCGCCAGGCCAAGAACACTGAAGCTTTCTTT. Translated: CASSSRQAKNTEAFF.